Reported below is one T cell receptor (beta chain). This clone was detected a few times. Its binding antigen is unknown. No per-base quality is available; no much larger clone lies one base away. Germline trimming amounts to 4 bases on V and 7 bases on J, with 11 as the count of junction bases outside the gene matches. Via the germline V gene, CDR1 is LGHNA and CDR2 YNFKEQ. The CDR3 holds 16 amino acids from the cysteine to the phenylalanine. Only CDR3 DNA remains: 48 bases, in frame from the first base. In the first month after transplant, blood samples were collected up to 4 times, and after that at least monthly when available. This sample was taken from a study of graft-versus-host responses after intestinal transplantation (dated by TCRdb to about 2021). A note on the overall study: Multivisceral, liver-intestinal, or isolated intestinal transplants were received by the recipients. Anti-thymocyte globulin induction was given to all recipients, followed by maintenance tacrolimus and steroids for about 3 years. A peak of at least 4% donor T cells among recipient peripheral blood mononuclear cells was the definition used for donor T cell macrochimerism. Alloreactive clones were identified by sequencing pre-transplant mixed lymphocyte reaction products and comparing them with unstimulated pre-transplant donor and recipient T cells. A cohort of under 30 intestinal transplant recipients, including one retransplant, was enrolled, and 3 patients lacking pretransplant specimens were excluded. Graft-versus-host and host-versus-graft alloreactive T cell clones were tracked in the graft, circulation and bone marrow after intestinal transplantation using bulk TCR-beta CDR3 sequencing. Samples from three later patients were sequenced in-house on an Illumina MiSeq with MiXCR processing rather than by the commercial service. What the study reported, not specific to this receptor: The relatively low number and heterogeneity of intestinal transplant patients limited the conclusions. High GvH to HvG T cell clonal ratios were observed in the allografts of patients with donor T cell macrochimerism. Early after transplant, declines in HvG clones were associated with peak levels of circulating GvH clones. GvH clones were detected in recipient bone marrow, and some appeared earlier in ileal mucosa or blood, consistent with an intestinal mucosal origin.

Libraries were made using the immunoSEQ multiplex PCR assay. For most patients, high-throughput TCR-beta CDR3 sequencing of genomic DNA was performed by Adaptive Biotechnologies. Per the source publication's procedure: Adaptive's ImmunoSEQ software was the source of the TCR sequencing data for fewer than 20 patients, while a few other patients were processed with MiXCR and VDJtools. CDR3 nucleotide sequences shared between donor and recipient were removed because their origin could not be assigned. Alloreactive clones required at least 2-fold expansion over unstimulated cells and minimum CFSE-low frequency of 0.002% (template counts) or 0.001% (read counts). Clones were considered mappable if detected in sequenced pre-transplant spleen, lymph node, or MLR CFSE-low populations of the donor or recipient. Cumulative frequency of alloreactive clones was calculated as a percentage of all sequences weighted by copy number. Sourced from immuneACCESS, this table was stored by TCRdb with only in-frame sequences that have V and J called. A share of the clones is absent; for the studies checked, an unresolved V gene accounts for under half, and the remainder has no known explanation. The D gene and trimming were derived from the DNA, and the V and J assignments and clone size from that table. The sample has roughly 99,000 clones on record, roughly 86% of them singletons. The ten most abundant clones make up approximately 1.5% of the sample.

Recombination linked TRBV4-2 to TRBJ2-2; 8 junctional bases match TRBD2. The material sequenced was PBMCs, taken 255 days after intestinal transplant. The receptor was isolated from a human patient who received an intestinal transplant, so some T cells may come from the graft donor. CDR3 sequence: CASSPNEREFIGELFF. The bases read TGTGCCAGCAGCCCGAACGAGCGGGAGTTTATCGGGGAGCTGTTTTTT.